The present T cell receptor beta chain was sequenced within a study of blood T cell repertoires in COVID-19. Study details: Samples representing acute and convalescent COVID-19 were sourced from the United States, Italy and Spain. The analysed material was cDNA or gDNA that came from T cells, B-cell-depleted T cells, or PBMCs.

This CDR3 contains 15 residues. Germline assignment: CDR1 KGHSH and CDR2 LQKENI. V lost 0 bases to trimming and J lost 2 bases; unmatched junction nucleotides: 2. In the original workflow: Amplification of reference gene primers was used by the study to estimate nucleated cell counts. Assay: immunoSEQ multiplex PCR; the TCRdb copy retains only in-frame clones and omits some. V, J and clone size were drawn from that table, and D and trimming were deduced from the DNA. Here the sample spans 65,000 to 90,000 clones, roughly 89% being singletons. This clone was seen a single time. Sequences were obtained from peripheral blood. The chain recombines TRBV18 with TRBJ2-5; 8 nucleotides align to TRBD2. The origin of this receptor is an elderly man with acute or convalescent COVID-19. CDR3 sequence reads: CASSPPASGQETQYF. CDR3 DNA sequence: TGTGCCAGCTCACCACCGGCTAGCGGGCAAGAGACCCAGTACTTC.